The 16 T cell receptor beta chains reported below all come from one sample, sequenced in a study of neurological immune-mediated disorders. Each CDR3 protein gets one entry after TCRdb re-called the 5' RACE reads with MiXCR. The sample lists 25,000 to 30,000 distinct CDR3 sequences, around 3.4% occurring once. Sequences were obtained from PBMCs. The origin of the receptors is a woman in her thirties with multiple sclerosis.

This clonotype occurred many times. One junction end disagrees with the germline gene, perhaps due to a read error. The chain uses TRBV5-6 and TRBJ1-6, with D maybe TRBD1 (5 bases). The length of the CDR3 is 14 residues. The germline V gene has CDR1 SGHDT and CDR2 YYEEEE. The CDR3 loop is CASSPPGGNSPLNF. In DNA form, the CDR3 reads TGTGCCAGCAGCCCCCCTGGGGGGAATTCACCCCTCAACTTT.

Comments on this clonotype: This may be a read error: a much more frequent sequence differs by one nucleotide. The V gene is TRBV12-3 or TRBV12-4, the J gene TRBJ1-2, with TRBD1 as a possible D gene (6 bases). CDR3 size: 11 residues. V was cut by 6 bases and J by 8 bases, with 10 bases left in between. In DNA form, the CDR3 reads TGTGCCAGCAGACGCAGGGGAGGCTACACCTTC. This sequence encodes CASRRRGGYTF.

This clonotype appeared many times. The chain couples TRBV27 to TRBJ2-7, with TRBD2 matching 10 bases. Germline V lookup: CDR1 MNHEY, CDR2 SMNVEV (reference sequence). The CDR3 length is 14 residues. Trimming took 6 bases from V and 2 from J; bases not matched to a gene: 4. The CDR3 loop is CASRPGLAAYEQYF. The CDR3 bases are TGTGCCAGCAGACCTGGACTAGCGGCCTACGAGCAGTACTTC.

The sample holds many counts of this clonotype. The chain combines TRBV12-3 or TRBV12-4 with TRBJ2-7; D is uncertain. The V gene lost 5 bases and the J gene lost 0 bases, with 11 bases spanning the gap. This CDR3 contains 14 residues. CDR3 amino acids: CASSGLESSYEQYF. CDR3 bases: TGTGCCAGCAGTGGTCTAGAAAGCTCCTACGAGCAGTACTTC.

This clonotype has ten or more counts. This sequence joins TRBV7-3 and TRBJ2-5; a weak D match, TRBD1 (6 bases). The CDR3 is 15 residues long. Per germline, CDR1 SGHTA and CDR2 FQGTGA. With 5 bases removed from V and 2 bases from J, the gap between germline ends came to 15 bases. CDR3 sequence (DNA): TGTGCCAGCAGCCCCAATGGAAGGGGGCAAGAGACCCAGTACTTC. Translated, it gives CASSPNGRGQETQYF.

In this sample, this clonotype turned up many times. The chain recombines TRBV12-3 or TRBV12-4 with TRBJ2-7; TRBD1 might be the D (6 bases). Deletions cut 6 bases from V and 4 bases from J, with 16 bases between. The CDR3 is 14 residues long. Here the CDR3 reads CASRPTGLPYEQYF. The DNA of the CDR3 is TGTGCCAGCAGGCCAACAGGGTTACCTTACGAGCAGTACTTC.

This clonotype occurred many times. The chain joins TRBV7-6 to TRBJ1-2, with D hard to call. Germline loops: CDR1 SGHVS, CDR2 FNYEAQ. V was cut by 1 base and J by 8 bases, with 8 bases left in between. The CDR3 totals 12 residues. Written as DNA, the CDR3 is TGTGCCAGCAGCTTAGGTCGCGGCGGCTACACCTTC. This sequence encodes CASSLGRGGYTF.

This clonotype was recorded at least ten times. This chain uses TRBV7-8 with TRBJ1-4; no clear D gene. Germline-derived CDR1 and CDR2 are SGHVS and FQNEAQ. Trimming took 1 base from V and 8 from J, leaving 5 bases between them. CDR3 length equals 12 residues. The CDR3 DNA reads as TGTGCCAGCAGCTTAGGACCCGAAAAACTGTTTTTT. This sequence encodes CASSLGPEKLFF.

This clonotype came up many times. The chain uses TRBV5-1 and TRBJ1-1; 9 bases are a match to TRBD1. Germline CDR1 and CDR2: SGHRS and YFSETQ. Germline trimming cut 3 bases from V and 7 bases from J; bases unmatched to any gene: 1. This CDR3 has 12 amino acids. In DNA form, the CDR3 reads TGCGCCAGCAGCTCGGGACAGGGTGAAGCTTTCTTT. This sequence encodes CASSSGQGEAFF.

This clonotype was counted ten times or more. This sequence joins TRBV6-2 or TRBV6-3 and TRBJ2-5; the D is unclear. Germline V gene lookup returns CDR1 MNHEY and CDR2 SVGEGT. The V end was cut by 5 bases, the J end by 3 bases, with 10 bases between. The CDR3 is 13 residues long. Here the CDR3 DNA reads TGTGCCAGCAGTCGGCCGGCCGAAGAGACCCAGTACTTC. Its protein is CASSRPAEETQYF.

This clonotype occurred many times. The rearrangement joins TRBV6-5 to TRBJ2-1; 9 positions agree with TRBD2. Trimming cost V 6 bases and J 3 bases; bases outside gene matches: 9. Germline CDR1 is MNHEY and CDR2 is SVGAGI. The CDR3 contains 16 residues. CDR3 sequence: CASSRIAGADYNEQFF. In DNA form, the CDR3 reads TGTGCCAGCAGCCGAATAGCGGGAGCGGACTACAATGAGCAGTTCTTC.

This clonotype was seen at least ten times. This sequence joins TRBV27 and TRBJ2-1, with 13 bases matching TRBD2. CDR3 length: 17 residues. The J segment lost 9 bases and the V segment lost 5 bases, leaving 13 bases of the junction unmatched. CDR1 MNHEY and CDR2 SMNVEV come from the germline V gene (reference sequence). The CDR3 nucleotides are TGTGCCAGCAGTCTTACCCTAACTAGCGGGAGGGACGGTGAGCAGTTCTTC. Protein sequence: CASSLTLTSGRDGEQFF.

This clonotype ranks as medium-sized. The V and J genes are TRBV5-1 and TRBJ2-2; no clear D. The germline gives CDR1 SGHRS, CDR2 YFSETQ. The V and J ends lost 5 bases and 2 bases respectively, with 10 bases between them. The CDR3 contains 14 residues. The CDR3 is CASSRTGNTGELFF. The CDR3 nucleotides read TGCGCCAGCAGTCGGACGGGTAACACCGGGGAGCTGTTTTTT.

This clonotype was counted at least ten times. This chain joins TRBV7-2 and TRBJ2-5; D not certain. In germline, CDR1 is SGHTA, CDR2 FQGNSA. This CDR3 is 12 amino acids long. V was clipped by 3 bases and J by 5 bases, with 7 bases between them. CDR3 region: CASSFFSETQYF. The CDR3 DNA follows: TGTGCCAGCAGCTTCTTCTCGGAGACCCAGTACTTC.

The CDR3 region has the DNA TGCGCCAGCAGCCAAGATAACTCTGGGGCCAACGTCCTGACTTTC. Translating it yields CASSQDNSGANVLTF. The V gene is TRBV4-3, the J gene TRBJ2-6, with D unresolved. The CDR3 sequence is 15 residues long. V gave up 0 bases and J gave up 0 bases, with 3 bases separating them. CDR1 is LGHNA, CDR2 YSLEER, per germline.

In its sample, this clonotype was seen many times. CDR3 in DNA: TGCGCCAGCAGCCCGAGGACAGGCCAGAACACTGAAGCTTTCTTT. It encodes CASSPRTGQNTEAFF. This chain links TRBV5-1 with TRBJ1-1; 7 bases agree with TRBD1. The ends lost 4 bases at V and 1 base at J; junction bases unmatched: 7. This CDR3 is built from 15 residues. Germline V gene lookup returns CDR1 SGHRS and CDR2 YFSETQ.